The clone carrying this T cell receptor beta chain has a handful of counts. Antigen: not known. Incorporated into the TCR beta cDNA libraries were unique molecular identifiers, which served to reduce PCR and sequencing biases. One entry per CDR3 protein results from TCRdb running MiXCR on the PCR reads. The sample records some 450,000 distinct CDR3 sequences, 45% being singletons. This entry is derived from a study of post-analysis software for immune sequencing data. Study outcomes and limitations: For normalized Chao1 diversity, multiple sclerosis patients scored significantly lower than controls did. Roughly 5 TRBV segments occurring more often in patients than controls included TRBV5-6, TRBV5-1 and TRBV20-1.

Germline V gives CDR1 KGHSH, CDR2 LQKENI. Trimming stripped 3 bases from V and 2 bases from J, with 20 bases between. The CDR3 sequence is 17 residues long. This TCR came from a girl between 5 and 17 years old with multiple sclerosis. The sequencing input was blood. V gene TRBV18 combines with J gene TRBJ2-7; unclear D gene. The DNA for the CDR3 is TGTGCCAGCTCACCGAATGAGGCGAGGTGGTTCCCCTACGAGCAGTACTTC. Amino acid sequence: CASSPNEARWFPYEQYF.